The 18 T cell receptor beta chains listed next were all sequenced from one sample in a study of CD8 T cells in Susac syndrome. An input of about 0.5 to 1 ug of RNA was subjected to reverse transcription using random hexamers. TCRdb recomputed calls from the immunoSEQ multiplex PCR reads with MiXCR, one row per CDR3 protein. The sample holds 53,000 or so distinct CDR3 sequences, roughly 93% seen once. The sample comprised CD8+ T cells from PBMCs. Source of these receptors: a human donor in good health.

CDR3 in amino acids: CASEGVGRTYNEQFF. Written as DNA, the CDR3 is TGTGCCAGCGAAGGAGTGGGACGTACCTACAATGAGCAGTTCTTC. The chain has TRBV6-2 or TRBV6-3 and TRBJ2-1, with D tentatively TRBD1 or TRBD2 (5 bases each). This CDR3 has 15 amino acids. Looked up from germline, CDR1 is MNHEY and CDR2 is SVGEGT. V gave up 8 bases and J gave up 2 bases, with 16 bases separating them.

The chain combines TRBV20-1 with TRBJ2-1; tentatively, D is TRBD2 (5 bases). This CDR3 region has 15 residues. V lost 2 bases, J lost 5 bases, and 16 bases lay in between. Germline assignment: CDR1 DFQATT and CDR2 SNEGSKA (reference sequence). This chain's CDR3 is CSARSLANDHNEQFF. CDR3 bases: TGCAGTGCTAGATCCCTAGCCAATGACCACAATGAGCAGTTCTTC.

This clonotype showed up just a few times. The V gene is TRBV24-1, the J gene TRBJ2-7; no clear D. The germline gives CDR1 KGHDR, CDR2 SFDVKD. The CDR3 spans 13 residues. The V end was cut by 7 bases, the J end by 0 bases, with 9 bases between. The DNA for the CDR3 is TGTGCCACCAGCAGTAAGTCCTCCTACGAGCAGTACTTC. Its translation is CATSSKSSYEQYF.

This clonotype was recorded once. This sequence joins TRBV9 and TRBJ2-2; 13 nucleotides line up with TRBD2. CDR3 size: 16 residues. The trim removed 4 bases at V and 7 bases at J, leaving 7 bases unmatched. Looked up from germline, CDR1 is SGDLS and CDR2 is YYNGEE. CDR3 protein: CASSPWTSGSSGELFF. The CDR3 DNA reads as TGTGCCAGCAGCCCGTGGACTAGCGGGAGCAGCGGGGAGCTGTTTTTT.

V usage is TRBV19 and J usage is TRBJ1-2; no reliable D call. This CDR3 is 14 amino acids long. Trimming took 6 bases from V and 0 from J, leaving 11 bases between them. Germline lookup yields CDR1 LNHDA and CDR2 SQIVND (reference sequence). This CDR3 is CASSTASSNYGYTF. CDR3 in DNA: TGTGCCAGTAGCACGGCCTCGTCTAACTATGGCTACACCTTC.

This chain connects TRBV7-9 to TRBJ2-7; 11 positions agree with TRBD1. J lost 6 bases, V lost 2 bases, and 6 bases had no gene match. CDR3 length equals 15 residues. Germline loops: CDR1 SEHNR, CDR2 FQNEAQ (reference sequence). The CDR3 DNA sequence: TGTGCCAGCAGCTTATCCGGGACAGGGGGAACCGAGCAGTACTTC. Encoded protein: CASSLSGTGGTEQYF.

Only a few counts were recorded for this clonotype. The chain is built from TRBV6-6 and TRBJ1-4; unclear D gene. In germline, CDR1 is MNHNY, CDR2 SVGAGI (reference sequence). Trimming stripped 2 bases from V and 7 bases from J, with 11 bases between. There are 14 residues in the CDR3. CDR3 in amino acids: CASSYPRTAEKLFF. DNA for the CDR3: TGTGCCAGCAGTTACCCCAGGACGGCTGAAAAACTGTTTTTT.

V is TRBV12-3 or TRBV12-4 and J is TRBJ1-5; D remains unclear. The germline V and J ends were trimmed by 5 bases and 5 bases, with 13 bases remaining between them. The CDR3 extends over 14 amino acids. In DNA form, the CDR3 reads TGTGCCAGCAGTGACTTATCCTTAGATCAGCCCCAGCATTTT. Amino acid sequence: CASSDLSLDQPQHF.

The chain recombines TRBV6-5 with TRBJ2-3, with D hard to call. V was pared by 1 base and J by 2 bases, with 16 bases between. Germline V gene sequence: CDR1 MNHEY, CDR2 SVGAGI. The CDR3 runs 17 residues. CDR3 region: CASSYFNPNSYTDTQYF. In nucleotides, the CDR3 is TGTGCCAGCAGTTACTTTAACCCTAACAGCTACACAGATACGCAGTATTTT.

The chain links TRBV27 to TRBJ2-5; TRBD2 is a possible D gene (7 bases). The ends were cut back, 5 bases at V and 3 bases at J, with 16 bases in the middle. Germline-derived CDR1 and CDR2 are MNHEY and SMNVEV (reference sequence). This CDR3 has 15 amino acids. CDR3 region: CASSPTRGTKETQYF. CDR3 DNA: TGTGCCAGCAGTCCAACGCGGGGGACAAAAGAGACCCAGTACTTC.

This CDR3 reads CAIRTGLEETQYF. CDR3 bases: TGTGCCATCAGGACGGGGTTGGAAGAGACCCAGTACTTC. This sequence joins TRBV10-3 and TRBJ2-5; a possible D gene is TRBD2 (5 bases). The CDR3 is 13 residues long. Germline lookup yields CDR1 ENHRY and CDR2 SYGVKD. V lost 6 bases and J 3 bases, leaving 11 bases between the germline ends.

This chain joins TRBV5-6 and TRBJ2-5, with D possibly called TRBD1 or TRBD2 (5 bases each). CDR1 is SGHDT, CDR2 YYEEEE, per germline. The CDR3 totals 15 residues. V was clipped by 0 bases and J by 7 bases, with 16 bases between them. This CDR3 is CASSLGTLVGATQYF. The CDR3 nucleotides are TGTGCCAGCAGCTTGGGAACCCTTGTCGGGGCGACCCAGTACTTC.

The rearrangement joins TRBV4-1 to TRBJ1-2, with D perhaps matching TRBD1 (5 bases). The CDR3 length is 12 residues. CDR1 and CDR2 from the germline V gene are MGHRA and YSYEKL. V was clipped by 5 bases and J by 4 bases, with 8 bases between them. The CDR3 spells CASSSGSYGYTF. The CDR3 nucleotides are TGCGCCAGCAGCTCAGGGAGCTATGGCTACACCTTC.

The chain has TRBV3-1 and TRBJ2-5; D ambiguous. This CDR3 contains 12 residues. Germline V gives CDR1 LGHDT, CDR2 YNNKEL (reference sequence). Trimming removed 0 bases at V and 4 bases at J, with 3 bases between. CDR3 amino acids: CASSQDGETQYF. The CDR3 DNA reads as TGTGCCAGCAGCCAAGACGGAGAGACCCAGTACTTC.

This rearrangement joins TRBV7-9 to TRBJ2-4, with D possibly matching TRBD2 (5 bases). The V gene lost 4 bases and the J gene lost 0 bases, with 7 bases spanning the gap. This CDR3 spans 14 amino acids. Germline values: CDR1 SEHNR, CDR2 FQNEAQ (reference sequence). The CDR3 DNA reads TGTGCCAGCAGCTCGGGGATAGCCAAAAACATTCAGTACTTC. Protein sequence: CASSSGIAKNIQYF. The full variable domain, in which reference TRBV7-9 and TRBJ2-4 provide the parts outside the CDR3, is DTGVSQNPRHKITKRGQNVTFRCDPISEHNRLYWYRQTLGQGPEFLTYFQNEAQLEKSRLLSDRFSAERPKGSFSTLEIQRTEQGDSAMYLCASSSGIAKNIQYFGAGTRLSVL.

This clonotype was seen a single time. The chain has TRBV10-3 and TRBJ2-7; D possibly corresponds to TRBD1 (5 bases). The V and J ends lost 6 bases and 2 bases respectively, with 20 bases between them. The CDR3 spans 16 residues. Germline CDR1 and CDR2: ENHRY and SYGVKD. CDR3 in DNA: TGTGCCATCAGCAACCCAGAAGGGGCTTCTACCTACGAGCAGTACTTC. It codes for CAISNPEGASTYEQYF.

The table lists this clonotype with a few counts. The rearrangement links TRBV19 to TRBJ2-7; D tentatively reads TRBD1 or TRBD2 (5 bases each). Trimming removed 8 bases at V and 3 bases at J, with 14 bases between. Germline CDR1 reads LNHDA; CDR2 reads SQIVND (reference sequence). The CDR3 totals 13 residues. CDR3 nucleotide sequence: TGTGCCAGTTCACCGGGACGGGTCTACGAGCAGTACTTC. Encoded protein: CASSPGRVYEQYF.

The CDR3 loop reads CSVPGQGLDGYTF. CDR3 DNA: TGCAGCGTACCGGGACAGGGGCTGGATGGCTACACCTTC. The genes are TRBV29-1 and TRBJ1-2, with 10 positions matching TRBD1. This CDR3 has 13 residues. V dropped 6 bases and J dropped 6; count of bases not matched to a gene: 7. Per the germline V gene, CDR1 is SQVTM and CDR2 is ANQGSEA.